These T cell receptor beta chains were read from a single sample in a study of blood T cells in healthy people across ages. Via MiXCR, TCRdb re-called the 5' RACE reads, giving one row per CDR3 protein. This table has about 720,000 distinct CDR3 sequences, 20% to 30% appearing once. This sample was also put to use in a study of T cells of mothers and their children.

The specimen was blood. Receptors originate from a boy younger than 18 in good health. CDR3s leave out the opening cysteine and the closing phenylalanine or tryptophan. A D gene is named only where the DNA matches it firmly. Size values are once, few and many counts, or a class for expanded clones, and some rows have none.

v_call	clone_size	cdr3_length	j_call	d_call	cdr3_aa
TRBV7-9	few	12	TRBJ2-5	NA	ASSRRGAQETQY
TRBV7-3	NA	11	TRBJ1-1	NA	ASSLNTNTEAF
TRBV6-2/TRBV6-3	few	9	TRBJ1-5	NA	TSSNGAKPH
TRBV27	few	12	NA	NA	ASSPRRVSYEQY
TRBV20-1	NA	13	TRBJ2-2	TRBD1	SASRTGENTGELF
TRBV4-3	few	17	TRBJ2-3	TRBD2	ASSQEAAGGHGGTDTQY
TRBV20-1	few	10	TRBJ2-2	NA	SARRGPGELF
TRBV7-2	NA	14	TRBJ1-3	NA	ASSTMTGASGNTIY
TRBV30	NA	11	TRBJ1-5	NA	AWSSQGGRPQH
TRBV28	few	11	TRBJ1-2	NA	ASSIQAPYGYT
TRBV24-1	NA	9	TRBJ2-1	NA	ATSDSRVRF
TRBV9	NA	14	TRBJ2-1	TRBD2	ASRGTSGLAGVEQF
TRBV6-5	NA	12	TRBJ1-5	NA	ASSPAGVVQPQH
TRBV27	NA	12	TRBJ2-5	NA	ASSSLTKRETQY
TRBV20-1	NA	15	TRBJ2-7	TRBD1	SARYDMDRSMIYEQY
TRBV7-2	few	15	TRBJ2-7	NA	ASSIGVAWGDLSEQY
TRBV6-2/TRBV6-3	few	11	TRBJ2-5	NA	ASSLGTSETQY
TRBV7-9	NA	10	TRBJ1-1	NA	ASSFAATEAF
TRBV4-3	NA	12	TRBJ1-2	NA	ASSQDLAVYGYT
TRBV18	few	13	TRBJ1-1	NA	ASSPRRDSGTEAF
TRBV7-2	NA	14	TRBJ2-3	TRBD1	ASSLAGDRGRDTQY
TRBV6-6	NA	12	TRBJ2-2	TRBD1	ASSSGQGTGELF
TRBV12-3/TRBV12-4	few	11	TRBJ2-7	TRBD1	ASRWTGSYEQC
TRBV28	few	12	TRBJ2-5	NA	ASSLVGPGVTQY
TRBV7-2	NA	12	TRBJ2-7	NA	ASSLESGSVEQY
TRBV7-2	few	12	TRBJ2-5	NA	ASSLSGSSETQY
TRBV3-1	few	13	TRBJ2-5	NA	ASSQGPGEWETQY
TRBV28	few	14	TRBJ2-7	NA	ASSPPSEYWGYEQY
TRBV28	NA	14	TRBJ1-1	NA	ASSISPCAMNTEAF
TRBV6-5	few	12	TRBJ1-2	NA	ASSYGGGGFGYT
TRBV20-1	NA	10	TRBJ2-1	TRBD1	SANRGKNEQF
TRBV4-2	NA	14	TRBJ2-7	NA	ASSQESGDGTYEQY
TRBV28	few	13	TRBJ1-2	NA	ASSLSGAGSYGYT
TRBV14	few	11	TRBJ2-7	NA	ASSWTNLYEQY
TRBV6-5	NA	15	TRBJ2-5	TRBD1	ASSYGQALGGGETQY
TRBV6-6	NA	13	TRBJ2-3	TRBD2	ASSYSSGDTDTQY
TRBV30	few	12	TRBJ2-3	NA	AWSVLLSADTQY
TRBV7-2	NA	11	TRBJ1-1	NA	ASRDRRNTEAF
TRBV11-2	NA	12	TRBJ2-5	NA	ASSPRTIQETQY
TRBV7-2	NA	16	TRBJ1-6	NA	ASSPFPFRQDYNSPLH
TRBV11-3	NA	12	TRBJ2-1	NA	ASSLSLADNEQF
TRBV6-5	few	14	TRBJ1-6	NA	ASSYSEGANNSPLH
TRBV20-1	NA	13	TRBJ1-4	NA	SASMAGRENEKLF
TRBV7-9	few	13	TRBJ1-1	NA	ASSEFWGVGIEAF
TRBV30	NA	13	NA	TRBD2	ARSALAGGPKTQY
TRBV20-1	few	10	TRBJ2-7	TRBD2	SATGRYNEQY
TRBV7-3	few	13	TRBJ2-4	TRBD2	ASSLRGGDENIQY
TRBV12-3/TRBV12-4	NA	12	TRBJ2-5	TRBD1	ASSSQGAQETQY
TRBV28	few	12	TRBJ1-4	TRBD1	ASRITGGEEKLF
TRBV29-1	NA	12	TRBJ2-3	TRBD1	SATGVKGTDTQY
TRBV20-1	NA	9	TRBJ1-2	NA	KGGEAYGYT
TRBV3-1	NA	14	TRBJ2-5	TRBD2	ASISGIAGSQETQY
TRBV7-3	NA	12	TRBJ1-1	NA	ASREDGTNTEAF
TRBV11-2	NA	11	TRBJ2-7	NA	ASSPVTSYEQY